The clone carrying this T cell receptor beta chain showed up many times. Its antigen is unidentified. By quantitative 5'-RACE with molecular barcodes, the TCR beta libraries were made. TCRdb independently ran MiXCR on the 5' RACE reads; one entry per CDR3 protein. The sample lists 450,000 to 550,000 distinct CDR3 sequences, 5.3% occurring once. The data were obtained in a study of CD8 T cells in ankylosing spondylitis. Whole-study findings and limits: Reportedly, disease-linked clones are significantly enriched in ankylosing spondylitis patients' matched synovial fluid. Earlier literature documents some of the motif variants in reactive arthritis synovial fluid and blood. Seemingly characteristic of ankylosing spondylitis blood was a TCR beta motif consisting of under 10 highly homologous variants. Those disease-linked clones were CD8+; they were also relatively rare in peripheral blood.

The sequence came from a male donor with ankylosing spondylitis. The sample consisted of blood, either unsorted or a sorted T cell fraction (not recorded which).

The CDR3 DNA reads as TGTGCCAGCAGTCGTCCGGGCCTCTCTGGAAACACCATATATTTT. Amino acids: CASSRPGLSGNTIYF. The rearrangement uses TRBV2 and TRBJ1-3; D gene ambiguous. The CDR3 sequence is 15 residues long. The germline V gene has CDR1 SNHLY and CDR2 FYNNEI. V was clipped by 5 bases and J by 0 bases, with 11 bases between them.